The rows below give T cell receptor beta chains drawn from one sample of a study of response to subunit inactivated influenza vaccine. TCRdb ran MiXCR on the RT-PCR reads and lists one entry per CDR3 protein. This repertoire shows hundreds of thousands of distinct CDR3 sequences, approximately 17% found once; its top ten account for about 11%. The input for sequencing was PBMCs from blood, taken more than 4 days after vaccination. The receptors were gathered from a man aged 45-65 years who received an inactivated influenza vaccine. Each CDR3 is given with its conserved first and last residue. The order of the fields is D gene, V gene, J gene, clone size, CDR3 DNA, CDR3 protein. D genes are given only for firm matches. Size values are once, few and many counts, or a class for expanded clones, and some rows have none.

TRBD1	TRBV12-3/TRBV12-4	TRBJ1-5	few	TGTGCCAGCAGCCCGAGACAGGGACACAATCAGCCCCAGCATTTT	CASSPRQGHNQPQHF
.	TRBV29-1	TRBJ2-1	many	TGCAGCGTCCCCGGAGCGGGTGGTGAGCAGTTCTTC	CSVPGAGGEQFF
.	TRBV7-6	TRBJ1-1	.	TGTGCCAGCAGCTTAGTGGCAGGGCTTATGAACACTGAAGCTTTCTTT	CASSLVAGLMNTEAFF
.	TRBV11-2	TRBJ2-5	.	TGTGCCAGCAGCTTACTTTGGTCCCAAGAGACCCAGTACTTC	CASSLLWSQETQYF
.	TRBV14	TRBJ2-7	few	TGTGCCAGCAGCCACCGGTGGGCGGGTACCTACGAGCAGTACTTC	CASSHRWAGTYEQYF
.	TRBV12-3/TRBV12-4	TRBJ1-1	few	TGTGCCAGCATAGTTAGGGGACGGACTGAAGCTTTCTTT	CASIVRGRTEAFF
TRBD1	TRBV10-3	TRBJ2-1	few	TGTGCCATCAGTGGGAGGACAGGGGGCAATGAGCAGTTCTTC	CAISGRTGGNEQFF
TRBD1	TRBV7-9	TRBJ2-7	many	TGTGCCAGCAGTTCGGGACAGACCTACGAGCAGTACTTC	CASSSGQTYEQYF
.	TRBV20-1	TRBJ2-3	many	TGCAGTGCTAGGGAGACTCTGATCACAGATACGCAGTATTTT	CSARETLITDTQYF
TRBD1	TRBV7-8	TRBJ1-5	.	TGTGCCAGCAGCTATTACAGGGGGCCGGGACAGCCCCAGCATTTT	CASSYYRGPGQPQHF
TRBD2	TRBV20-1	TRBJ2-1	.	TGCAGTGCATTCCAGAGCGGGGGGGCCAATGAGCAGTTCTTC	CSAFQSGGANEQFF
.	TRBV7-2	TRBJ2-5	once	TGTGCCAGCAGCATGAGTAGACAAGAGACCCAGTACTTC	CASSMSRQETQYF
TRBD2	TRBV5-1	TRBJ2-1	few	TGCGCCAGCAGCTTGATGACTAGCGGGAGCAACAATGAGCAGTTCTTC	CASSLMTSGSNNEQFF
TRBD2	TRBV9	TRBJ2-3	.	TGTGCCAGCAGCGTAGGGGCGGGAGAGGGTACAGATACGCAGTATTTT	CASSVGAGEGTDTQYF
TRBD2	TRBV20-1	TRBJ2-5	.	TGCAGTGCTATTCTGGCGGGAGCGGGAGAGACCCAGTACTTC	CSAILAGAGETQYF
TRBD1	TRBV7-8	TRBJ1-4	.	TGTGCCAGCAGCCTATCCCGGGACAGGGGTACTAATGAAAAACTGTTTTTT	CASSLSRDRGTNEKLFF
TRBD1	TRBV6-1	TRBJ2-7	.	TGTGCCAGCAGATCCACAGGGGAAAGAGTTCACGGGCAGTACTTC	CASRSTGERVHGQYF
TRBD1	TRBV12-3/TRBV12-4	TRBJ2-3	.	TGTGCCAGCAGCAAAGACAGGGGGCTTCCAGATACGCAGTATTTT	CASSKDRGLPDTQYF
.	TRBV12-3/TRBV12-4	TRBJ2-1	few	TGTGCCAGCAGTCGCGGGACACTATACAATGAGCAGTTCTTC	CASSRGTLYNEQFF
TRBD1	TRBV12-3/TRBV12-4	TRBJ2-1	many	TGTGCCAGCAGCACGACAGGGGGTGAGCAGTTCTTC	CASSTTGGEQFF
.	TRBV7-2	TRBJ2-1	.	TGTGCCAGCAGCCCCAATAGCCTAACTGTCGATGAGCAGTTCTTC	CASSPNSLTVDEQFF
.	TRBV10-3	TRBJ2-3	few	TGTGCCATCAGTGAGTCGAAAGAACGGACGGATTTT	CAISESKERTDF